This TCR beta chain is drawn from a study of cytomegalovirus exposure and HLA in healthy donors. Amplification used 60 Vbeta primers and 13 Jbeta primers. Generated by immunoSEQ multiplex PCR, the TCRdb table keeps only in-frame clones and is missing some. The table has 120,000 to 150,000 clones, 73% seen once; the top ten hold around 1.4%. The CDR3 is 16 amino acids. Germline CDR1 and CDR2: LNHDA and SQIVND (reference sequence). Trimming removed 1 base from V and 4 bases from J; junction bases left unmatched: 8. Sample: PBMCs. The sequence was collected from a woman aged 40 to 50 in good health and CMV-seronegative. The chain employs TRBV19 and TRBJ1-2, with TRBD1 matching over 8 bases. The CDR3 protein is CASSIALGQETYGYTF. The CDR3 DNA reads as TGTGCCAGTAGTATAGCCCTGGGACAGGAAACCTATGGCTACACCTTC. The whole variable domain, filled in from reference TRBV19 and TRBJ1-2, reads DGGITQSPKYLFRKEGQNVTLSCEQNLNHDAMYWYRQDPGQGLRLIYYSQIVNDFQKGDIAEGYSVSREKKESFPLTVTSAQKNPTAFYLCASSIALGQETYGYTFGSGTRLTVV.